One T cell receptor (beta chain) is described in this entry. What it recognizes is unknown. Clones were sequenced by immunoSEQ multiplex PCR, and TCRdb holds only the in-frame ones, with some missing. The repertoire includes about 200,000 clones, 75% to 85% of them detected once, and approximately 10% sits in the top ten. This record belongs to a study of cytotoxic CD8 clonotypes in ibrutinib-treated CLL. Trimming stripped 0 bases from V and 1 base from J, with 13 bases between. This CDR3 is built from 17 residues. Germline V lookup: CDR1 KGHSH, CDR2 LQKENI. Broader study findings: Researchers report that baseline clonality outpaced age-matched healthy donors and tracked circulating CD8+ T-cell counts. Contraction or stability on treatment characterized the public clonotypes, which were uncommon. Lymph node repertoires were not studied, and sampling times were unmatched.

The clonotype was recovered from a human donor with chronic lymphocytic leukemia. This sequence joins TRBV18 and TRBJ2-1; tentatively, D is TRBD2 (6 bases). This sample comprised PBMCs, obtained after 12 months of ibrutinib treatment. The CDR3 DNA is TGTGCCAGCTCACCACCCGGCGGCGGGATATCCTACAATGAGCAGTTCTTC. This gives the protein CASSPPGGGISYNEQFF.